Below, 23 T cell receptor beta chains from the same sample are listed, as sequenced in a study of blood T cell repertoires in COVID-19. Libraries were prepared by immunoSEQ multiplex PCR; TCRdb keeps only in-frame clonotypes and omits some of them. The sample holds nearly 100,000 clones; about 81% are singletons and the top ten take roughly 17%. The specimen sequenced was peripheral blood. These receptors were obtained from an older woman with acute or convalescent COVID-19.

The rearrangement uses TRBV18 and TRBJ2-1; TRBD2 matches at 9 bases. V shed 3 bases and J 3 bases; nucleotides not matched to a gene: 18. Germline assignment: CDR1 KGHSH and CDR2 LQKENI. This CDR3 region has 20 residues. CDR3 sequence: CASSPLLLLVQRGVYNEQFF. For the CDR3, the DNA is TGTGCCAGCTCACCCCTGCTCTTACTGGTGCAGCGGGGGGTCTACAATGAGCAGTTCTTC.

This clone has only a few counts. The chain joins TRBV28 to TRBJ1-2, with no clear D. The CDR3 sequence is 10 residues long. V gave up 4 bases and J gave up 5 bases, with 2 bases separating them. Per the germline V gene, CDR1 is MDHEN and CDR2 is SYDVKM. This chain's CDR3 is CASSSYGYTF. The DNA of the CDR3 is TGTGCCAGCAGTTCTTATGGCTACACCTTC.

V and J are TRBV30 and TRBJ2-5; D uncertain. CDR1 is GTSNPN and CDR2 is SVGIG in the germline V gene (reference sequence). The CDR3 runs to 13 residues. The V and J ends lost 0 bases and 4 bases respectively, with 9 bases between them. Written as DNA, the CDR3 is TGTGCCTGGAGTGTAGTAGGCGGAGAGACCCAGTACTTC. Translated, it gives CAWSVVGGETQYF.

The chain joins TRBV6-6 to TRBJ2-1; TRBD2 might be the D (5 bases). With 4 bases removed from V and 8 bases from J, the gap between germline ends came to 12 bases. CDR3 size: 13 residues. Germline values: CDR1 MNHNY, CDR2 SVGAGI (reference sequence). CDR3 in amino acids: CASSSVAGDEQFF. The CDR3 bases are TGTGCCAGCAGTTCAGTAGCCGGGGATGAGCAGTTCTTC.

In this sample, this clone turned up a few times. The chain joins TRBV30 to TRBJ1-5, with TRBD1 identical over 7 bases. Germline-derived CDR1 and CDR2 are GTSNPN and SVGIG (reference sequence). V lost 0 bases, J lost 2 bases, and 4 bases stayed unmatched. The CDR3 covers 15 residues. Here the CDR3 DNA reads TGTGCCTGGAGTGTACAGGGGTCGGGCAATCAGCCCCAGCATTTT. Its protein is CAWSVQGSGNQPQHF.

The rearrangement joins TRBV2 to TRBJ2-2; 10 bases are a match to TRBD2. With V trimmed by 7 bases and J by 0 bases, 8 bases remained unmatched. The CDR3 covers 17 residues. The V gene's germline CDR1 is SNHLY and CDR2 FYNNEI. The CDR3 coding sequence is TGTGCCAGCAATATACTAGCGGGGAATACGAACACCGGGGAGCTGTTTTTT. This translates into CASNILAGNTNTGELFF.

The CDR3 loop is CASNRGGGNQPQHF. The CDR3, as DNA: TGTGCCAGCAATCGAGGCGGTGGCAATCAGCCCCAGCATTTT. This chain uses TRBV28 with TRBJ1-5; D is unresolved. CDR3 length: 14 amino acids. Trimming removed 7 bases from V and 2 bases from J, with 12 bases in between. Germline V gene sequence: CDR1 MDHEN, CDR2 SYDVKM.

The rearrangement joins TRBV18 to TRBJ2-3, with 10 bases lining up with TRBD1. V lost 4 bases and J lost 5; bases outside the gene matches: 6. Germline CDR1 is KGHSH and CDR2 is LQKENI. The CDR3 covers 15 residues. CDR3 in DNA: TGTGCCAGCTCACGAAGGGGACAGGGGAGAGATACGCAGTATTTT. The encoded protein is CASSRRGQGRDTQYF.

The J gene is TRBJ2-1, the V gene TRBV19; possibly TRBD1 for D (5 bases). Between the trimmed V and J ends, which lost 6 bases and 6 bases, there was a span of 12 bases. This CDR3 is built from 13 residues. Germline loops: CDR1 LNHDA, CDR2 SQIVND (reference sequence). This CDR3 is CASRKGAPNEQFF. CDR3 nucleotides: TGTGCCAGTAGGAAAGGGGCACCCAATGAGCAGTTCTTC.

This chain uses TRBV29-1 with TRBJ1-6; 11 bases are shared with TRBD1. The CDR3 contains 14 residues. Per the germline V gene, CDR1 is SQVTM and CDR2 is ANQGSEA. The V segment lost 5 bases and the J segment 10 bases; nucleotides outside the gene matches: 7. The CDR3 reads CSVMDRGLGSPLHF. CDR3 in DNA: TGCAGCGTTATGGACAGGGGGCTTGGGTCACCCCTCCACTTT.

The sample holds a few counts of this clone. The chain links TRBV28 to TRBJ2-2; 7 nucleotides match TRBD1. The ends lost 6 bases at V and 6 bases at J; junction bases unmatched: 4. Per germline, CDR1 MDHEN and CDR2 SYDVKM. The CDR3 spans 13 residues. The CDR3 bases are TGTGCCAGCAGGCTCACAGGGGCCGGGGAGCTGTTTTTT. Translation: CASRLTGAGELFF.

This sequence joins TRBV2 and TRBJ1-2; 8 positions match TRBD1. Germline V gene data show CDR1 as SNHLY and CDR2 as FYNNEI. Trimming removed 1 base from V and 6 bases from J; junction bases left unmatched: 4. The CDR3 runs 14 residues. This CDR3 reads CASSEVDRVHGYTF. The CDR3 DNA reads as TGTGCCAGCAGTGAAGTGGACAGGGTTCATGGCTACACCTTC.

The chain links TRBV7-9 to TRBJ1-5; D remains unclear. Germline loops: CDR1 SEHNR, CDR2 FQNEAQ (reference sequence). V shed 3 bases and J shed 7 bases, with 13 bases lying between them. The CDR3 is 14 residues long. The DNA of the CDR3 is TGTGCCAGCAGCTTGTCGGGGTCCGGGCAGCCCCAGCATTTT. As protein: CASSLSGSGQPQHF.

This chain connects TRBV7-9 to TRBJ2-7, with a tentative D call TRBD1 (5 bases). Germline CDR1 is SEHNR and CDR2 is FQNEAQ (reference sequence). Trimming removed 5 bases at V and 0 bases at J, with 11 bases between. The CDR3 runs to 14 residues. Here the CDR3 DNA reads TGTGCCAGCAGCCTTAGACAGAGCTCCTACGAGCAGTACTTC. Amino acid sequence: CASSLRQSSYEQYF.

The chain uses TRBV7-2 and TRBJ2-5; D not certain. Trimming left V 0 bases short and J 1 base short, with 9 bases between. CDR3 length: 15 residues. Germline loops: CDR1 SGHTA, CDR2 FQGNSA. The CDR3 is CASSLAGSSQETQYF. The CDR3 region has the DNA TGTGCCAGCAGCTTAGCTGGCTCAAGCCAAGAGACCCAGTACTTC.

The rearrangement joins TRBV11-1 to TRBJ2-3; the match to TRBD1 covers 8 bases. Germline V CDR1 and CDR2: SGHAT, FQDESV (reference sequence). Trimming took 7 bases from V and 3 from J; bases not matched to a gene: 9. CDR3 length: 15 amino acids. The CDR3 spells CASTSTGEVTDTQYF. The CDR3 DNA follows: TGTGCCAGCACCTCGACAGGGGAAGTAACAGATACGCAGTATTTT.

This chain links TRBV5-6 with TRBJ1-2; D uncertain. This CDR3 comprises 13 residues. In germline, CDR1 is SGHDT, CDR2 YYEEEE. Trimming removed 7 bases from V and 1 base from J, with 11 bases in between. In nucleotides, the CDR3 is TGTGCCAGCCTGGGAGAGAATAACTATGGCTACACCTTC. Translated: CASLGENNYGYTF. Supplemented by reference TRBV5-6 and TRBJ1-2, the full variable domain reads DAGVTQSPTHLIKTRGQQVTLRCSPKSGHDTVSWYQQALGQGPQFIFQYYEEEERQRGNFPDRFSGHQFPNYSSELNVNALLLGDSALYLCASLGENNYGYTFGSGTRLTVV.

The J gene is TRBJ2-2, the V gene TRBV19, with a tentative D call TRBD2 (7 bases). This CDR3 region has 14 residues. Germline V gives CDR1 LNHDA, CDR2 SQIVND (reference sequence). Trimming took off 6 bases at V and 3 bases at J, with 11 bases between the two ends. The CDR3 DNA reads as TGTGCCAGTAGCGGGGGGCTCTACACCGGGGAGCTGTTTTTT. This gives the protein CASSGGLYTGELFF.

The chain has TRBV28 and TRBJ1-6, with D possibly TRBD1 on 6 matching bases. CDR1 and CDR2 (germline): MDHEN, SYDVKM. Trimming removed 6 bases at V and 11 bases at J, with 11 bases between. This CDR3 is built from 12 residues. The CDR3 coding sequence is TGTGCCAGCAGGTCAGGGGTGACACCCCTCCACTTT. Protein: CASRSGVTPLHF.

The chain uses TRBV3-1 (or the pseudogene TRBV3-2) and TRBJ2-7, with 12 bases fitting TRBD2. The germline gives CDR1 LGHDT, CDR2 YNNKEL (reference sequence). This CDR3 is 15 amino acids long. V lost 4 bases, J lost 8 bases, and 9 bases stayed unmatched. Here the CDR3 DNA reads TGTGCCAGCAGCCTAGGACTAGCGGGGCCGGAAAAGCAGTACTTC. As protein: CASSLGLAGPEKQYF.

This clone occurred once. The chain has TRBV3-1 (or the pseudogene TRBV3-2) and TRBJ1-1; D gene ambiguous. Per the germline V gene, CDR1 is LGHDT and CDR2 is YNNKEL (reference sequence). V was cut by 0 bases and J by 3 bases, with 14 bases left in between. The CDR3 length is 16 residues. CDR3 loop: CASSQEGGRTYTEAFF. The DNA for the CDR3 is TGTGCCAGCAGCCAAGAGGGAGGGCGGACCTACACTGAAGCTTTCTTT.

The chain is built from TRBV11-2 and TRBJ1-2, with 7 bases identical to TRBD1. Germline CDR1 and CDR2: SGHAT and FQNNGV. Trimming cost V 0 bases and J 4 bases; bases outside gene matches: 2. The CDR3 is made up of 14 amino acids. The CDR3 coding sequence is TGTGCCAGCAGCTTAGAAGCAGGGGGCTATGGCTACACCTTC. Translating it yields CASSLEAGGYGYTF.

This chain links TRBV19 with TRBJ1-1, with D possibly matching TRBD1 (5 bases). Germline CDR1 is LNHDA and CDR2 is SQIVND (reference sequence). The CDR3 spans 13 residues. Deletions cut 5 bases from V and 3 bases from J, with 10 bases between. CDR3 DNA sequence: TGTGCCAGTAGTGAACAGGTATACACTGAAGCTTTCTTT. Protein sequence: CASSEQVYTEAFF.